This is a list of T cell receptor beta chains from one sample in a study of cytomegalovirus exposure and HLA in healthy donors. The repertoire was sequenced with immunoSEQ multiplex PCR; TCRdb's copy has only in-frame clones and lacks some. This table holds 85,000 to 120,000 clones, approximately 71% found once. Sequencing was carried out using PBMCs. The receptor set was obtained from a male donor in good health and CMV-seropositive. CDR3s include the opening cysteine and the closing phenylalanine or tryptophan. A D gene is named only where the DNA matches it firmly. Rows may omit the clone size; those that give it use once, few, many or a size class.

>NA|TRBV11-3|TRBJ1-1|15|NA
CASSFAGTMNTEAFF
TGTGCCAGCAGCTTCGCGGGCACAATGAACACTGAAGCTTTCTTT
>TRBD2|TRBV27|TRBJ2-3|15|once
CASSPRGSGADTQYF
TGTGCCAGCAGTCCCCGGGGTAGCGGGGCCGATACGCAGTATTTT
>NA|TRBV5-1|TRBJ1-2|13|NA
CASSSDGDYGYTF
TGCGCCAGCAGCTCGGACGGGGACTATGGCTACACCTTC
>NA|TRBV9|TRBJ1-4|16|NA
CASSVSGREVGEKLFF
TGTGCCAGCAGCGTATCCGGGAGGGAAGTCGGTGAAAAACTGTTTTTT
>TRBD2|TRBV28|TRBJ2-7|14|few
CASTLAGVAGEQYF
TGTGCCAGCACTCTAGCGGGAGTTGCTGGCGAGCAGTACTTC
>TRBD2|TRBV6-1|TRBJ2-7|15|NA
CASSGGLAFSYEQYF
TGTGCCAGCAGTGGGGGACTAGCCTTCTCCTACGAGCAGTACTTC
>NA|TRBV7-9|TRBJ2-7|16|NA
CASSFPAGLSSYEQYF
TGTGCCAGCAGCTTCCCAGCGGGCCTCAGTTCCTACGAGCAGTACTTC
>NA|TRBV7-9|TRBJ1-1|14|NA
CSSSLVGIFAEAFF
TGTTCCAGCAGCTTAGTCGGGATTTTTGCTGAAGCTTTCTTT
>NA|TRBV29-1|TRBJ1-1|13|once
CSVVGQMNTEAFF
TGCAGCGTTGTGGGACAAATGAACACTGAAGCTTTCTTT
>NA|TRBV28|TRBJ2-7|14|NA
CASRGGGTALPQYF
TGTGCCAGCAGGGGAGGGGGGACGGCACTCCCGCAGTACTTC
>NA|TRBV6-1|TRBJ1-1|13|once
CASSRQQNTEAFF
TGTGCCAGCAGCCGACAGCAAAACACTGAAGCTTTCTTT
>NA|TRBV9|TRBJ1-1|15|NA
CASRKGMGANTEAFF
TGTGCCAGCAGAAAAGGGATGGGGGCGAACACTGAAGCTTTCTTT
>NA|TRBV11-2|TRBJ2-1|13|NA
CASSPAPGLGQFF
TGTGCCAGCAGCCCAGCGCCGGGACTTGGGCAGTTCTTC
>TRBD1|TRBV7-9|TRBJ1-5|16|few
CASSSQRQGSNQPQHF
TGTGCCAGCAGCTCTCAACGACAGGGCAGCAATCAGCCCCAGCATTTT
>TRBD1|TRBV9|TRBJ1-6|17|few
CASSEGQSSSYNSPLHF
TGTGCCAGCAGCGAGGGACAGTCGAGCTCCTATAATTCACCCCTCCACTTT
>TRBD1|TRBV5-1|TRBJ2-7|14|NA
CASSGGDRGNEQYF
TGCGCCAGCAGCGGGGGGGACAGGGGCAACGAGCAGTACTTC
>TRBD2|TRBV28|TRBJ2-7|15|few
CASRSLAGISYEQYF
TGTGCCAGCAGGTCACTAGCGGGGATCTCCTACGAGCAGTACTTC
>TRBD1|TRBV19|TRBJ2-1|15|NA
CASISTGGSIRKQFF
TGTGCCAGTATTTCGACAGGGGGGAGTATACGGAAGCAGTTCTTC
>TRBD2|TRBV7-3|TRBJ2-1|18|NA
CASSSKGGGAGDYNEQFF
TGTGCCAGCAGCTCCAAGGGGGGGGGAGCGGGAGACTACAATGAGCAGTTCTTC
>TRBD2|TRBV10-3|TRBJ2-7|12|NA
CAIRLAGGEQYF
TGTGCCATCAGGCTAGCGGGAGGCGAGCAGTACTTC
>NA|TRBV28|TRBJ1-5|14|NA
CASSPPWGSQPQHF
TGTGCCAGCAGTCCCCCTTGGGGCTCTCAGCCCCAGCATTTT
>TRBD2|TRBV10-3|TRBJ2-7|18|few
CAISKRPMGEGYSYEQYF
TGTGCCATCAGTAAACGACCGATGGGGGAGGGTTATTCCTACGAGCAGTACTTC
>TRBD2|TRBV7-7|TRBJ2-1|15|NA
CASSLGSGRFDEQFF
TGTGCTAGCAGCTTAGGTAGCGGGAGATTTGATGAGCAGTTCTTC
>NA|TRBV28|TRBJ1-5|11|NA
CASGARSQRLF
TGTGCCAGCGGGGCGAGAAGCCAGCGTCTTTTT
>NA|TRBV7-2|TRBJ1-2|13|NA
CASSSQGERGYTF
TGTGCCAGCAGCTCACAGGGAGAGCGTGGCTACACCTTC
>TRBD1|TRBV11-3|TRBJ2-5|15|NA
CASSPRTGGQETQYF
TGTGCCAGCAGCCCCCGGACAGGGGGCCAAGAGACCCAGTACTTC
>TRBD1|TRBV25-1|TRBJ1-6|14|NA
CASRQTGFNSPLHF
TGTGCCAGCAGACAGACAGGGTTTAATTCACCCCTCCACTTT
>NA|TRBV9|TRBJ2-1|16|NA
CASSVARGSSYNEQFF
TGTGCCAGCAGCGTAGCTCGGGGTAGCTCCTACAATGAGCAGTTCTTC
>TRBD1|TRBV7-2|TRBJ2-5|15|NA
CASSSPHRGGETQYF
TGTGCCAGCAGCTCACCGCACAGGGGCGGGGAGACCCAGTACTTC
>NA|TRBV15|TRBJ1-4|15|NA
CATSRDPGGEEKLFF
TGTGCCACCAGCAGAGATCCTGGCGGGGAGGAAAAACTGTTTTTT
>TRBD1|TRBV10-3|TRBJ1-2|15|once
CAISGGDRENYGYTF
TGTGCCATCAGTGGGGGGGACAGGGAGAACTATGGCTACACCTTC
>NA|TRBV6-5|TRBJ2-3|13|few
CASRRGIPDTQYF
TGTGCCAGCAGGAGAGGGATACCAGATACGCAGTATTTT
>NA|TRBV21-1|TRBJ1-2|14|few
CASHLRDRGSGYTF
TGTGCCAGCCATCTCCGGGACAGGGGAAGTGGCTACACCTTC
>NA|TRBV6-6|TRBJ1-6|12|NA
CASSTTGFALHF
TGTGCCAGCAGTACGACGGGGTTTGCCCTCCACTTT
>TRBD2|TRBV29-1|TRBJ2-3|15|few
CSVLPTSGRTDTQYF
TGCAGCGTCCTACCGACTAGCGGGCGCACAGATACGCAGTATTTT
>TRBD2|TRBV5-8|TRBJ2-1|15|NA
CASSLSGYSYNEQFF
TGTGCCAGCAGCCTTAGCGGGTACTCCTACAATGAGCAGTTCTTC
>NA|TRBV5-1|TRBJ1-1|14|NA
CASSSGQLNTEAFF
TGCGCCAGCAGCTCTGGACAGCTGAACACTGAAGCTTTCTTT
>NA|TRBV2|TRBJ2-3|12|NA
CASSLRTDTQYF
TGTGCCAGCAGCCTACGCACAGATACGCAGTATTTT
>NA|TRBV2|TRBJ2-7|12|NA
CAGGRGRSEQYF
TGTGCAGGCGGGCGGGGGCGGTCCGAGCAGTACTTC
>NA|TRBV5-1|TRBJ2-3|16|once
CASSWGLKAGADTQYF
TGCGCCAGCAGCTGGGGGCTCAAGGCAGGGGCAGATACGCAGTATTTT
>TRBD2|TRBV4-3|TRBJ2-1|17|NA
CASSQALSTSGSPEQFF
TGCGCCAGCAGCCAAGCCCTTTCGACTAGCGGGAGCCCCGAGCAGTTCTTC
>NA|TRBV6-4|TRBJ2-3|15|NA
CASSDGQGSTDTQYF
TGTGCCAGCAGTGACGGGCAGGGTAGCACAGATACGCAGTATTTT
>NA|TRBV7-9|TRBJ1-2|11|NA
CSGSTVYGYTF
TGTTCCGGTTCGACAGTCTATGGCTACACCTTC
>TRBD1|TRBV14|TRBJ1-2|15|NA
CASSESGTGYYGYTF
TGTGCCAGCAGCGAATCCGGGACAGGGTACTATGGCTACACCTTC
>TRBD2|TRBV7-2|TRBJ2-1|15|NA
CASSPWTSGNNEQFF
TGTGCCAGCAGTCCTTGGACTAGCGGAAACAATGAGCAGTTCTTC
>TRBD1|TRBV9|TRBJ2-7|15|once
CASSVGGQGAYEQYF
TGTGCCAGCAGCGTAGGGGGACAGGGGGCCTACGAGCAGTACTTC
>NA|TRBV5-1|TRBJ2-4|17|NA
CASSLEAGSLNQNIQYF
TGCGCCAGCAGCTTGGAAGCAGGGTCATTAAACCAAAACATTCAGTACTTC
>NA|TRBV15|TRBJ2-5|15|NA
CATSLSYGSMETQYF
TGTGCCACCAGCCTCTCGTACGGGAGTATGGAGACCCAGTACTTC
>NA|TRBV15|TRBJ1-1|13|once
CATSRDPSAEAFF
TGTGCCACCAGCAGAGATCCCTCGGCTGAAGCTTTCTTT
>NA|TRBV7-9|TRBJ1-2|14|NA
CASSSLRDINGYTF
TGTGCCAGCAGCTCCCTGAGGGACATTAATGGCTACACCTTC
>TRBD2|TRBV5-4|TRBJ2-1|16|NA
CASSSSSGSSYNEQFF
TGTGCCAGCAGCTCCTCCAGCGGGAGTAGTTACAATGAGCAGTTCTTC
>NA|TRBV5-6|TRBJ2-3|15|NA
CASSFWTTFTDTQYF
TGTGCCAGCAGCTTTTGGACTACCTTCACAGATACGCAGTATTTT
>TRBD1|TRBV25-1|TRBJ1-2|16|NA
CASSDTGTGPVWGYTF
TGTGCCAGCAGTGACACCGGGACAGGCCCTGTTTGGGGCTACACCTTC
>TRBD2|TRBV5-1|TRBJ2-7|18|NA
CASSVGTSGGLSSYEQYF
TGCGCCAGCAGCGTCGGGACTAGCGGGGGCCTGAGCTCCTACGAGCAGTACTTC
>TRBD2|TRBV29-1|TRBJ2-1|13|NA
CSVSTSGLGRQFF
TGCAGCGTTTCCACTTCGGGACTAGGACGGCAGTTCTTC
>TRBD1|TRBV19|TRBJ2-7|14|NA
CASSLRTGVYEQYF
TGTGCCAGTAGTCTACGGACAGGGGTCTACGAGCAGTACTTC
>TRBD1|TRBV5-1|TRBJ2-3|15|NA
CASSLVGQGGDTQYF
TGCGCCAGCAGCTTGGTTGGACAGGGTGGAGATACGCAGTATTTT
>NA|TRBV7-2|TRBJ2-5|15|NA
CASSRRDGGQETQYF
TGTGCCAGCAGCCGCAGAGACGGCGGCCAAGAGACCCAGTACTTC
>TRBD2|TRBV11-1|TRBJ2-1|14|NA
CASSRGEWGYEQFF
TGTGCCAGCAGCCGGGGGGAGTGGGGTTATGAGCAGTTCTTC
>TRBD1|TRBV6-5|TRBJ1-1|15|once
CASSYFSTGGTEAFF
TGTGCCAGCAGTTACTTCTCAACAGGGGGCACTGAAGCTTTCTTT